This T cell receptor beta chain was captured in a study of CD8 T cells in ankylosing spondylitis. Trimming pared 1 base from V and 3 bases from J, leaving 12 bases between. Germline values: CDR1 SQVTM, CDR2 ANQGSEA. This CDR3 is 14 amino acids long. MiXCR was run by TCRdb on the 5' RACE reads, yielding one entry per CDR3 protein. Among under 300,000 distinct CDR3 sequences listed, over 15% were seen once. What was sequenced was blood, either unsorted or a sorted T cell fraction (not recorded which). This TCR was recovered from a male donor with ankylosing spondylitis or in good health (not recorded which). The rearrangement links TRBV29-1 to TRBJ2-5, with a possible D match to TRBD1 (6 bases). This CDR3 reads CSVEVYRVEETQYF. CDR3 sequence (DNA): TGCAGCGTTGAAGTGTACAGGGTGGAAGAGACCCAGTACTTC.